This T cell receptor (beta chain) was found in a study of shared clonotypes between healthy human individuals. Profiled with immunoSEQ multiplex PCR; TCRdb holds only in-frame clones, not every one. The table includes about 1.4 million clones, about 96% detected once. Recent acute infections and vaccinations were absent in the healthy HIV-negative adult donors. Regarding the study as a whole: Compared with memory subsets, naive subsets generally had larger estimated richness.

For this clone: Its antigen is as yet unknown.

Germline-derived CDR1 and CDR2 are MGHDK and SYGVNS. J gave up 3 bases and V 2 bases, and 4 bases lay outside the gene matches. The CDR3 runs to 14 residues. This clonotype originated in a man aged 25 to 45 in good health. V usage is TRBV25-1 and J usage is TRBJ2-7; 7 bases are shared with TRBD1. Sequenced: naive CD4+ T cells sorted from blood. The subset is: CD45RA+ positively selected. The CDR3 region is CASSEGTAYYEQYF. For the CDR3, the DNA is TGTGCCAGCAGTGAAGGGACAGCTTACTACGAGCAGTACTTC.